Below are 8 T cell receptor beta chains sequenced from a single sample in a study of blood T cells in healthy people across ages. A second about 7 to 11 cycle PCR used barcoded and J-beta primers. TCRdb reprocessed the 5' RACE reads via MiXCR and lists one record per CDR3 protein. Of some 1 million distinct CDR3 sequences listed, 40% to 55% are singletons. Sequenced material: blood. These receptors all stem from a woman aged 55-69 years in good health.

The gene calls are TRBV6-2 or TRBV6-3 and TRBJ2-3; D not certain. V dropped 3 bases and J dropped 4 bases, with 17 bases sitting between them. The CDR3 is made up of 16 amino acids. The germline V gene has CDR1 MNHEY and CDR2 SVGEGT. The CDR3 coding sequence is TGTGCCAGCAGTTATTCGGCGGAAGCCCCCGCAGATACGCAGTATTTT. Encoded protein: CASSYSAEAPADTQYF.

The genes are TRBV7-9 and TRBJ1-5; a weak D match, TRBD1 (6 bases). The CDR3 sequence is 16 residues long. The V end lost 0 bases, the J end lost 0 bases, and 9 bases lay between the germline ends. The germline gives CDR1 SEHNR, CDR2 FQNEAQ (reference sequence). CDR3 nucleotides: TGTGCCAGCAGCTTAGCCGGGACAAATAGCAATCAGCCCCAGCATTTT. Translated, it gives CASSLAGTNSNQPQHF.

This clonotype was seen only once. The rearrangement joins TRBV7-9 to TRBJ2-7; D is possibly TRBD1 (6 bases). Germline assignment: CDR1 SEHNR and CDR2 FQNEAQ (reference sequence). The CDR3 sequence is 15 residues long. Trimming shortened V by 11 bases and J by 3 bases, and 23 bases separated the two germline ends. The CDR3 DNA reads TGTGCCGGCACGGTGATCCCGGGACAAGGCTACGAGCAGTACTTC. This encodes CAGTVIPGQGYEQYF.

This clonotype was picked up a small number of times. The rearrangement links TRBV6-1 to TRBJ2-2; TRBD2 matches 14 bases. The CDR3 totals 15 residues. The trim removed 6 bases at V and 7 bases at J, leaving 4 bases unmatched. The germline V gene has CDR1 MNHNS and CDR2 SASEGT. CDR3 region: CASRGLAGEVGELFF. The CDR3 DNA reads TGTGCCAGCAGGGGACTAGCGGGAGAGGTCGGGGAGCTGTTTTTT.

This clonotype was counted between two and nine times. The chain employs TRBV20-1 and TRBJ2-3, with D possibly TRBD2 on 6 matching bases. V was trimmed by 6 bases and J by 14 bases, leaving 18 bases between them. Germline assignment: CDR1 DFQATT and CDR2 SNEGSKA (reference sequence). The CDR3 loop spans 11 amino acids. The CDR3 DNA is TGCAGTGCCCCAGGTGGAACTAGCTTGTATTTT. Amino acid sequence: CSAPGGTSLYF.

The chain links TRBV5-1 to TRBJ2-3; 8 nucleotides line up with TRBD1. Germline V lookup: CDR1 SGHRS, CDR2 YFSETQ. The V and J ends lost 7 bases and 2 bases, in that order; junction bases with no gene match: 12. There are 16 residues in the CDR3. In DNA form, the CDR3 reads TGCGCCAGCTCCCCCGGTTGGGACAGGTTCACAGATACGCAGTATTTT. Its protein product is CASSPGWDRFTDTQYF.

This clonotype was counted between two and nine times. CDR3 sequence (DNA): TGCAGTGCTGAGGGAGTGTCCAAAAACATTCAGTACTTC. Protein product: CSAEGVSKNIQYF. The gene calls are TRBV20-1 and TRBJ2-4, with D possibly being TRBD2 (5 bases). Germline V gene lookup returns CDR1 DFQATT and CDR2 SNEGSKA (reference sequence). There are 13 residues in the CDR3. V was cut by 5 bases and J by 2 bases, with 10 bases left in between.

The sample holds one count of this clonotype. The V and J genes are TRBV6-5 and TRBJ1-5; 11 nucleotides match TRBD1. This CDR3 has 18 amino acids. V gave up 3 bases and J gave up 7 bases; unmatched junction bases: 14. Germline V lookup: CDR1 MNHEY, CDR2 SVGAGI. The CDR3 reads CASSYMTGPGQGGQPQHF. The DNA for the CDR3 is TGTGCCAGCAGTTATATGACGGGGCCGGGACAGGGGGGGCAGCCCCAGCATTTT.